This is a list of T cell receptor beta chains from one sample in a study of blood T cell repertoires in COVID-19. Generated by immunoSEQ multiplex PCR, the TCRdb table keeps only in-frame clones and is missing some. The sample includes about 80,000 clones, less than 85% seen only once; the top ten take about a sixth. Material for sequencing was peripheral blood. These receptors were collected from a man aged 70 or older with active or convalescent COVID-19. Each CDR3 is given with its conserved first and last residue. D genes are given only for firm matches. A clone size is listed for some rows: how often the clone was seen (once, few, many), or a class if it is expanded.

CDR3 protein | CDR3 DNA | V gene | clone size | J gene | D gene
CASRNRDSGNQPQHF | TGTGCCAGCAGAAACCGGGACAGCGGCAATCAGCCCCAGCATTTT | TRBV2 | few | TRBJ1-5 | TRBD1
CASSPIIKGQRSLAKRGYNEQFF | TGTGCCAGCTCACCAATCATAAAGGGACAGCGCTCCTTGGCTAAGAGGGGCTACAATGAGCAGTTCTTC | TRBV18 | . | TRBJ2-1 | TRBD1
CASSEFSGGQEETQYF | TGTGCCAGCAGTGAATTCAGCGGGGGCCAAGAAGAGACCCAGTACTTC | TRBV2 | . | TRBJ2-5 | TRBD2
CASSYRSPPHGYTF | TGTGCCAGCAGTTACAGGAGCCCCCCGCATGGCTACACCTTC | TRBV6-5 | . | TRBJ1-2 | .
CAWSLSQGVTEAFF | TGTGCCTGGAGTCTCTCACAGGGGGTGACTGAAGCTTTCTTT | TRBV30 | few | TRBJ1-1 | TRBD1
CASKDRGGGYTF | TGTGCCAGCAAAGACAGGGGAGGAGGCTACACCTTC | TRBV2 | . | TRBJ1-2 | TRBD1
CASSLGSGLSYEQYF | TGCGCCAGCAGCTTGGGTTCAGGGCTCTCCTACGAGCAGTACTTC | TRBV5-1 | . | TRBJ2-7 | .
CASSSQYEQYF | TGTGCCAGCAGCTCCCAATACGAGCAGTACTTC | TRBV11-3 | . | TRBJ2-7 | .
CASSQDPGQGTQYF | TGTGCCAGCAGCCAAGATCCAGGGCAGGGGACCCAGTACTTC | TRBV3-1/TRBV3-2 | . | TRBJ2-5 | .
CASGISGGLLTFF | TGTGCCAGCGGCATTAGCGGGGGGCTCCTTACGTTCTTC | TRBV6-5 | . | TRBJ2-1 | TRBD2
CATSDAQRNEQFF | TGTGCCACCAGTGATGCGCAGCGAAATGAGCAGTTCTTC | TRBV24-1 | . | TRBJ2-1 | .
CASSSSGGGAGELFF | TGTGCCAGCAGTAGTAGCGGGGGAGGAGCCGGGGAGCTGTTTTTT | TRBV7-2 | . | TRBJ2-2 | TRBD2
CASSPRDTDGYTF | TGTGCCAGCTCCCCTAGGGACACAGATGGCTACACCTTC | TRBV18 | few | TRBJ1-2 | .
CASSLEGSPLHF | TGTGCCAGCAGCTTAGAGGGGTCACCCCTCCACTTT | TRBV7-9 | . | TRBJ1-6 | .
CASRLTSGGFPGELFF | TGTGCCAGCAGACTCACTAGCGGGGGATTTCCCGGGGAGCTGTTTTTT | TRBV28 | . | TRBJ2-2 | TRBD2
CASLTGSGANVLTF | TGTGCCAGCTTGACAGGGTCTGGGGCCAACGTCCTGACTTTC | TRBV6-6 | . | TRBJ2-6 | TRBD1